These 17 T cell receptor beta chains were all obtained from the same sample, sequenced in a study of T cell changes during pregnancy in multiple sclerosis. Clones were read by immunoSEQ multiplex PCR, and TCRdb kept only the in-frame ones, dropping some. The top ten clones hold roughly 1.4% of a sample with approximately 92,000 clones, roughly 90% of them seen once. This material consisted of peripheral blood, taken in the first trimester of pregnancy. The receptors come from a female donor with multiple sclerosis, enrolled in a pregnancy study.

V gene TRBV4-1 combines with J gene TRBJ1-1; TRBD1 agrees at 7 bases. V shed 0 bases, J shed 3 bases, and the junction held 7 bases outside the gene matches. CDR3 length: 16 residues. Germline CDR1 reads MGHRA; CDR2 reads YSYEKL. CDR3 sequence: CASSQESGQGDTEAFF. CDR3 DNA: TGCGCCAGCAGCCAAGAATCAGGTCAGGGGGACACTGAAGCTTTCTTT.

In nucleotides, the CDR3 is TGTGCCAGTAGTATAGTAGCGGGTAATGAGCAGTTCTTC. Translated: CASSIVAGNEQFF. The chain recombines TRBV19 with TRBJ2-1; 7 positions match TRBD2. In germline, CDR1 is LNHDA, CDR2 SQIVND (reference sequence). The CDR3 runs to 13 residues. Germline trimming cut 1 base from V and 7 bases from J; bases unmatched to any gene: 1.

This sequence joins TRBV7-3 and TRBJ2-2; 14 nucleotides line up with TRBD2. V lost 6 bases and J lost 2; bases outside the gene matches: 5. This CDR3 is 17 amino acids long. Germline V gene data show CDR1 as SGHTA and CDR2 as FQGTGA. The CDR3 DNA reads TGTGCCAGCAGTCCGGGACTAGCGGGAGAAAACACCGGGGAGCTGTTTTTT. Its protein product is CASSPGLAGENTGELFF.

J is TRBJ1-2 and V is TRBV5-1, with 7 bases matching TRBD1. The CDR3 spans 13 residues. J lost 3 bases, V lost 4 bases, and 3 bases had no gene match. The V gene's germline CDR1 is SGHRS and CDR2 YFSETQ. The CDR3 protein is CASSADRDYGYTF. The DNA for the CDR3 is TGCGCCAGCAGCGCAGACAGGGACTATGGCTACACCTTC.

The chain uses TRBV21-1 and TRBJ1-1; TRBD1 is the table's D call, not checked against the DNA. TRBV21-1 is a pseudogene. The CDR3 spans 16 residues. The CDR3 is CASSTPRTGRLTEAFF. The CDR3 bases are TGTGCCAGCAGCACGCCGCGGACAGGGAGACTCACTGAAGCTTTCTTT.

This clone is a singleton in its sample. This sequence joins TRBV9 and TRBJ2-1; 9 nucleotides line up with TRBD2. This CDR3 spans 18 amino acids. The J segment lost 7 bases and the V segment lost 4 bases, leaving 18 bases of the junction unmatched. Germline-derived CDR1 and CDR2 are SGDLS and YYNGEE. CDR3 region: CASSPRGVAGEVRNEQFF. The CDR3 nucleotides read TGTGCCAGCAGCCCTCGGGGGGTAGCGGGAGAAGTAAGGAATGAGCAGTTCTTC.

The CDR3 is CASSTPFPMGHEQYF. Here the CDR3 DNA reads TGTGCCAGCAGTACCCCCTTCCCCATGGGCCACGAGCAGTACTTC. V gene TRBV27 combines with J gene TRBJ2-7; D not certain. Germline-derived CDR1 and CDR2 are MNHEY and SMNVEV (reference sequence). CDR3 length: 15 amino acids. V was pared by 5 bases and J by 5 bases, with 19 bases between.

The V call is TRBV4-1, the J call TRBJ2-7; D is possibly TRBD2 (6 bases). V gave up 1 base and J gave up 2 bases, with 12 bases separating them. The CDR3 consists of 15 residues. Germline CDR1 and CDR2: MGHRA and YSYEKL. The CDR3 here is CASSQVTTGAYEQYF. CDR3 DNA: TGCGCCAGCAGCCAAGTTACAACGGGAGCCTACGAGCAGTACTTC.

The rearrangement links TRBV6-5 to TRBJ2-1, with a weak D call TRBD2 (5 bases). V shed 8 bases and J shed 3 bases, with 14 bases lying between them. Germline lookup yields CDR1 MNHEY and CDR2 SVGAGI. The CDR3 sequence is 14 residues long. The CDR3 loop reads CASGRGEVYNEQFF. The CDR3 nucleotides read TGTGCCAGCGGGAGAGGAGAGGTCTACAATGAGCAGTTCTTC.

This chain connects TRBV5-6 to TRBJ2-7; 10 nucleotides match TRBD2. CDR1 and CDR2 from the germline V gene are SGHDT and YYEEEE. This CDR3 comprises 16 residues. J was trimmed by 0 bases and V by 0 bases; bases with no gene match: 3. CDR3 amino acids: CASSLGASGSSYEQYF. DNA of the CDR3: TGTGCCAGCAGCTTGGGGGCTAGCGGGAGCTCCTACGAGCAGTACTTC.

This chain links TRBV2 with TRBJ1-5; the match to TRBD1 covers 9 bases. From germline, CDR1 is SNHLY and CDR2 FYNNEI. The CDR3 has 13 amino acids. V was clipped by 6 bases and J by 7 bases; unmatched bases: 4. CDR3 DNA: TGTGCCAGCAGCCGGGACAGGGACCAGCCCCAGCATTTT. This gives the protein CASSRDRDQPQHF.

The table lists this clone with a count of one. The chain is built from TRBV19 and TRBJ2-7; 9 nucleotides line up with TRBD1. Trimming took 6 bases from V and 7 from J; bases not matched to a gene: 19. Germline V gene sequence: CDR1 LNHDA, CDR2 SQIVND (reference sequence). CDR3 length: 17 residues. CDR3 bases: TGTGCCAGTAGCCCCCTCGCCCCCGGGACAGGGACGCAAGAGCAGTACTTC. This encodes CASSPLAPGTGTQEQYF.

This clone has a single count. The V and J genes are TRBV13 and TRBJ2-7, with D possibly matching TRBD2 (6 bases). The CDR3 length is 16 residues. V lost 0 bases and J 0 bases, leaving 12 bases between the germline ends. The germline V gene has CDR1 PRHDT and CDR2 FYEKMQ (reference sequence). CDR3 in DNA: TGTGCCAGCAGCTTAGGCGTAGCGGCTTCCTCCTACGAGCAGTACTTC. Translated: CASSLGVAASSYEQYF.

This chain uses TRBV7-9 with TRBJ1-4, with D possibly being TRBD1 (6 bases). The CDR3 extends over 15 amino acids. CDR1 and CDR2 from the germline V gene are SEHNR and FQNEAQ (reference sequence). V was clipped by 1 base and J by 5 bases, with 11 bases between them. CDR3 residues: CASSLGAGVNEKLFF. As DNA, the CDR3 is TGTGCCAGCAGCTTAGGCGCAGGGGTAAATGAAAAACTGTTTTTT.

The genes are TRBV5-4 and TRBJ1-4; 9 nucleotides align to TRBD1. This CDR3 contains 16 residues. V dropped 0 bases and J dropped 4; count of bases not matched to a gene: 4. Germline CDR1 is SGHNT and CDR2 is YYREEE (reference sequence). The DNA of the CDR3 is TGTGCCAGCAGCTTGGGATGGGGACAGGGTAATGAAAAACTGTTTTTT. Amino acid sequence: CASSLGWGQGNEKLFF.

The table lists this clone with a count of one. The chain carries TRBV2 and TRBJ2-6, with 8 bases matching TRBD1. J gave up 0 bases and V 6 bases, and 7 bases lay outside the gene matches. The CDR3 loop spans 17 amino acids. Germline assignment: CDR1 SNHLY and CDR2 FYNNEI. The DNA for the CDR3 is TGTGCCAGCAGACGGACAGGGTTACGCTCTGGGGCCAACGTCCTGACTTTC. Translation: CASRRTGLRSGANVLTF.

The chain recombines TRBV19 with TRBJ2-1; the D gene is possibly TRBD2 (5 bases). The CDR3 has 14 residues. CDR1 and CDR2 (germline): LNHDA, SQIVND (reference sequence). The V end lost 3 bases, the J end lost 8 bases, and 14 bases lay between the germline ends. For the CDR3, the DNA is TGTGCCAGTAGTATCGTGGGAGCGACGGATGAGCAGTTCTTC. Translation: CASSIVGATDEQFF. The full variable domain, in which reference TRBV19 and TRBJ2-1 provide the parts outside the CDR3, is DGGITQSPKYLFRKEGQNVTLSCEQNLNHDAMYWYRQDPGQGLRLIYYSQIVNDFQKGDIAEGYSVSREKKESFPLTVTSAQKNPTAFYLCASSIVGATDEQFFGPGTRLTVL.